This TCR beta chain is from a study of shared clonotypes between healthy human individuals. V gave up 4 bases and J gave up 4 bases; unmatched junction bases: 17. This CDR3 comprises 18 residues. Germline V gene sequence: CDR1 LGHNA, CDR2 YSLEER. TCRdb's table, derived via immunoSEQ multiplex PCR, lists solely in-frame clones and lacks some. The table has more than 1,200,000 clones, 98% seen once; the top ten hold 0.36%. This sequence originates from a man younger than 40 in good health. The gene calls are TRBV4-3 and TRBJ2-3; 7 nucleotides align to TRBD2. Sequenced material: naive CD4+ T cells sorted from blood. Specified subset: CD45RA+ positively selected. Here the CDR3 DNA reads TGCGCCAGCAGCCCACAGCAGGTCGCTAGCGGCCCCCCAGATACGCAGTATTTT. Protein: CASSPQQVASGPPDTQYF.